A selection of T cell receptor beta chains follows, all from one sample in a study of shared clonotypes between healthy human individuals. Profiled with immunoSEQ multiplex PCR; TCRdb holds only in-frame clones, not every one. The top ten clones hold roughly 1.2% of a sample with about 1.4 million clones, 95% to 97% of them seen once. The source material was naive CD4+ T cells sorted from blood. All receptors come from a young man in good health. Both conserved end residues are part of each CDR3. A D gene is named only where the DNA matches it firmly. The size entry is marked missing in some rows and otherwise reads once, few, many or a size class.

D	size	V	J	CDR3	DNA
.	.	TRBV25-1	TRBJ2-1	CASSPMGNEQFF	TGTGCCAGCAGTCCTATGGGGAATGAGCAGTTCTTC
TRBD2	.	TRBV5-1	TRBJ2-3	CASAAGGSGASTDTQYF	TGCGCCAGCGCGGCCGGGGGAAGCGGGGCGAGCACAGATACGCAGTATTTT
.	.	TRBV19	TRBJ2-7	CASSMLQAHEQYF	TGTGCCAGTAGTATGCTGCAGGCCCACGAGCAGTACTTC
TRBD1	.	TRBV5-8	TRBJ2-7	CASSRTGISAYEQYF	TGTGCCAGCAGTCGGACAGGTATCAGCGCCTACGAGCAGTACTTC
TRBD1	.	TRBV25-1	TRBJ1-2	CASSAPGQNYGYTF	TGTGCCAGCAGTGCCCCGGGACAGAACTATGGCTACACCTTC
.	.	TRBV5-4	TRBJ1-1	CASSLSGHLNTEAFF	TGTGCCAGCAGCTTAAGCGGACACTTGAACACTGAAGCTTTCTTT
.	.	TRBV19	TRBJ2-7	CASSISILYEQYF	TGTGCCAGTAGTATATCCATCCTATACGAGCAGTACTTC
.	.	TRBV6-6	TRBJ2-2	CASSYPVGGATGELFF	TGTGCCAGCAGTTACCCTGTTGGGGGGGCCACCGGGGAGCTGTTTTTT
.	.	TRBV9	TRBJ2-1	CASSVGDGSYNEQFF	TGTGCCAGCAGCGTAGGGGACGGCTCTTACAATGAGCAGTTCTTC
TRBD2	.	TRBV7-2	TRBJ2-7	CASSSLAGSSYEQYF	TGTGCCAGCAGCTCACTAGCGGGAAGCTCCTACGAGCAGTACTTC
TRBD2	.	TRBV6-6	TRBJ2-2	CASSTGLVGAGELFF	TGTGCCAGCAGTACAGGACTAGTTGGGGCCGGGGAGCTGTTTTTT
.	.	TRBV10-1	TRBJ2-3	CASRSGLGDTQYF	TGCGCCAGCAGGAGCGGACTCGGAGATACGCAGTATTTT
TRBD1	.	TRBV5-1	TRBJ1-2	CASSRDRGPYGYTF	TGCGCCAGCAGCCGGGACAGGGGTCCCTATGGCTACACCTTC
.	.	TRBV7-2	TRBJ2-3	CASSPVFRQDTQYF	TGTGCCAGCAGCCCGGTATTTCGGCAAGATACGCAGTATTTT
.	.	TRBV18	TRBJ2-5	CASSPRQETQYF	TGTGCCAGCTCACCGAGGCAAGAGACCCAGTACTTC
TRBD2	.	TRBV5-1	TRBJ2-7	CASSLRAGGSYEQYF	TGCGCCAGCAGCTTGAGAGCGGGGGGGTCCTACGAGCAGTACTTC
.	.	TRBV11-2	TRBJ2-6	CASSSFRAGANVLTF	TGTGCCAGCAGCTCGTTCAGGGCTGGGGCCAACGTCCTGACTTTC
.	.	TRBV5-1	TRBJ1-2	CASSLGAGDGYTF	TGCGCCAGCAGCTTGGGGGCAGGGGATGGCTACACCTTC
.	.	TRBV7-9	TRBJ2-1	CASSLARGAVEQFF	TGTGCCAGCAGCTTAGCTCGCGGGGCCGTTGAGCAGTTCTTC
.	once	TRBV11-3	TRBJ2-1	CASSSYRDNNEQFF	TGTGCCAGCAGCTCATATCGGGACAATAATGAGCAGTTCTTC
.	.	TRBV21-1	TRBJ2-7	CASSPRDTELEQYF	TGTGCCAGCAGCCCCCGGGACACAGAATTGGAGCAGTACTTC
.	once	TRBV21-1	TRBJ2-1	CASTAGTEVGNEQFF	TGTGCCAGCACCGCCGGGACGGAGGTTGGGAATGAGCAGTTCTTC
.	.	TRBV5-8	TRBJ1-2	CASSLYRAGYTF	TGTGCCAGCAGCTTGTATAGAGCTGGCTACACCTTC
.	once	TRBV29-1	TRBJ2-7	CSVRGSYEQYF	TGCAGCGTTCGGGGTTCCTACGAGCAGTACTTC
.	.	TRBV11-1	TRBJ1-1	CASSQDILNTEAFF	TGTGCCAGCAGCCAGGACATTCTGAACACTGAAGCTTTCTTT
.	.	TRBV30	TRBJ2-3	CAWSVGLSTDTQYF	TGTGCCTGGAGTGTAGGACTTAGCACAGATACGCAGTATTTT
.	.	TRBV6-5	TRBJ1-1	CASSYSAAKNTEAFF	TGTGCCAGCAGTTACTCGGCAGCAAAGAACACTGAAGCTTTCTTT
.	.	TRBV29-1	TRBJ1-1	CSVGGLYIEAFF	TGCAGCGTTGGGGGACTGTACATTGAAGCTTTCTTT
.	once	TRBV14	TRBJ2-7	CASSQWGLGGDEQYF	TGTGCCAGCAGCCAGTGGGGTCTGGGGGGAGACGAGCAGTACTTC
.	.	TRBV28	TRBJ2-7	CASSFLGIYEQYF	TGTGCCAGCAGTTTCTTAGGGATCTACGAGCAGTACTTC
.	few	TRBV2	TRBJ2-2	CASSIHTGELFF	TGTGCCAGCTCTATACACACCGGGGAGCTGTTTTTT
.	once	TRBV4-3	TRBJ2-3	CASSQERQDTQYF	TGCGCCAGCAGCCAAGAGCGCCAGGATACGCAGTATTTT
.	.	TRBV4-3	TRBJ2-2	CASSQRMGTGELFF	TGCGCCAGCAGCCAAAGGATGGGCACCGGGGAGCTGTTTTTT
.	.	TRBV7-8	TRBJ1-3	CASSLNAGNTIYF	TGTGCCAGCAGCTTAAATGCGGGAAACACCATATATTTT
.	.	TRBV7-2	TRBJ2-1	CASSFATSYNEQFF	TGTGCCAGCAGCTTTGCTACTTCCTACAATGAGCAGTTCTTC
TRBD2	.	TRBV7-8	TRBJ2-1	CASSLGLAGASQFF	TGTGCCAGCAGCTTAGGGCTAGCGGGAGCGTCGCAGTTCTTC
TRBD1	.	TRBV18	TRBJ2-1	CASSPGTGGVNEQFF	TGTGCCAGCTCACCCGGGACAGGGGGCGTCAATGAGCAGTTCTTC
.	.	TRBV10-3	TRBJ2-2	CAISELTGNTGELFF	TGTGCCATCAGTGAGTTAACAGGGAACACCGGGGAGCTGTTTTTT
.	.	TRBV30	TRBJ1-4	CAWDGGAREKLFF	TGTGCCTGGGACGGGGGAGCACGCGAAAAACTGTTTTTT
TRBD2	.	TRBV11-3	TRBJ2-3	CASSRTLAGYTDTQYF	TGTGCCAGCAGCAGGACTCTAGCGGGCTACACAGATACGCAGTATTTT
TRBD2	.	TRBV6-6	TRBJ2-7	CASSYSGTSGSYEQYF	TGTGCCAGCAGTTACTCTGGGACTAGCGGGAGCTACGAGCAGTACTTC
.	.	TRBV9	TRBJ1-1	CASSVTGRPTEAFF	TGTGCCAGCAGCGTCACGGGACGGCCGACTGAAGCTTTCTTT
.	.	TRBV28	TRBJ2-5	CASRSGQIQETQYF	TGTGCCAGCAGGTCCGGACAGATCCAAGAGACCCAGTACTTC
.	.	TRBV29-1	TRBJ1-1	CSVGPGFAEAFF	TGCAGCGTTGGGCCGGGTTTCGCTGAAGCTTTCTTT
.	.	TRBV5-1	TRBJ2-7	CASSLGNEQYF	TGCGCCAGCAGCTTGGGTAACGAGCAGTACTTC
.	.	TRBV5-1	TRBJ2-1	CASSLRVGDPNEQFF	TGCGCCAGCAGCTTGAGAGTAGGGGACCCCAATGAGCAGTTCTTC
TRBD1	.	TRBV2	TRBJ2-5	CASSVGRGRETQYF	TGTGCCAGCAGTGTGGGCAGGGGGCGCGAGACCCAGTACTTC
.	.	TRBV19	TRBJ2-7	CASSIVGGQGPYEQYF	TGTGCCAGTAGTATAGTAGGAGGCCAGGGGCCTTACGAGCAGTACTTC
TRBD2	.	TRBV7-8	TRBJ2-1	CASSFLRAGVYNEQFF	TGTGCCAGCAGCTTTCTTCGGGCGGGAGTCTACAATGAGCAGTTCTTC